These 21 T cell receptor beta chains originate from one sample sequenced in a study of blood T cell repertoires in COVID-19 (dated by TCRdb to about 2020). The protocol used for the library was the immunoSEQ multiplex PCR assay. The clones in this table, taken by TCRdb from immuneACCESS, are in-frame only. Not every clone is retained; where verified, under half of the shortfall comes from an unresolved V gene, and the cause of the rest is unknown. The sample table records almost 400,000 clones; 88% of these occur just once. Approximately 1% of the sample rests with the top ten. Sequenced sample: PBMCs or T cells enriched from blood (not recorded which). The receptors were sampled from a woman aged 25 to 39 with acute COVID-19.

This clone was recorded once. The chain links TRBV5-1 to TRBJ2-7; D not resolved. Trimming took 0 bases from V and 7 from J, leaving 5 bases between them. The germline V gene has CDR1 SGHRS and CDR2 YFSETQ. This CDR3 is 11 amino acids long. The CDR3 protein is CASSLGQEQYF. CDR3 coding DNA: TGCGCCAGCAGCTTGGGGCAGGAGCAGTACTTC.

The chain joins TRBV11-2 to TRBJ1-5, with 8 bases identical to TRBD1. The V segment lost 1 base and the J segment 7 bases; nucleotides outside the gene matches: 9. CDR3 size: 16 residues. The germline gives CDR1 SGHAT, CDR2 FQNNGV. The CDR3: CASSLGDGQGSQPQHF. The CDR3 bases are TGTGCCAGCAGCTTAGGGGACGGACAGGGATCACAGCCCCAGCATTTT.

CDR3 protein: CARGTNRENTEAFF. DNA of the CDR3: TGTGCCAGAGGGACGAACAGGGAGAACACTGAAGCTTTCTTT. The rearrangement uses TRBV5-3 and TRBJ1-1; D is possibly TRBD1 (6 bases). TRBV5-3 is an open reading frame, and its role is uncertain. The CDR3 consists of 14 residues. Trimming took off 7 bases at V and 1 base at J, with 14 bases between the two ends.

Here the CDR3 DNA reads TGTGCCAGCTCAGACGGACAGGGGGCTATCGTGGGGGAGCTGTTTTTT. Translation gives CASSDGQGAIVGELFF. This chain uses TRBV18 with TRBJ2-2; TRBD1 aligns across 11 bases. The J segment lost 8 bases and the V segment lost 5 bases, leaving 10 bases of the junction unmatched. CDR1 KGHSH and CDR2 LQKENI come from the germline V gene. This CDR3 spans 16 amino acids.

This CDR3 reads CASSYHHYRQWPYNEQFF. CDR3 sequence (DNA): TGTGCCAGCAGTTACCACCACTACCGCCAATGGCCCTACAATGAGCAGTTCTTC. The chain recombines TRBV6-2 or TRBV6-3 with TRBJ2-1; D gene unclear. The CDR3 is made up of 18 amino acids. CDR1 and CDR2 from the germline V gene are MNHEY and SVGEGT. The germline V and J ends were trimmed by 2 bases and 2 bases, with 19 bases remaining between them.

This clone was seen a single time. This chain connects TRBV9 to TRBJ1-1; possibly TRBD1 for D (6 bases). Germline V CDR1 and CDR2: SGDLS, YYNGEE. Trimming removed 0 bases from V and 6 bases from J, with 12 bases in between. The CDR3 consists of 14 residues. The CDR3 region is CASSVAGAASEAFF. The CDR3 region has the DNA TGTGCCAGCAGCGTAGCAGGGGCAGCCTCTGAAGCTTTCTTT.

J is TRBJ2-3 and V is TRBV29-1; 8 bases are shared with TRBD1. V trimming: 8 bases; J trimming: 0 bases; junction bases outside the gene matches: 4. CDR1 and CDR2 from the germline V gene are SQVTM and ANQGSEA. The CDR3 totals 13 residues. CDR3 sequence: CSTDRESTDTQYF. The CDR3 nucleotides read TGCAGCACGGACAGGGAAAGCACAGATACGCAGTATTTT.

The CDR3 protein is CASSQASGTSWGNEQFF. DNA for the CDR3: TGCGCCAGCAGCCAAGCCTCCGGGACTAGCTGGGGCAATGAGCAGTTCTTC. The V call is TRBV4-3, the J call TRBJ2-1; 9 nucleotides line up with TRBD2. Germline loops: CDR1 LGHNA, CDR2 YSLEER. J lost 6 bases, V lost 1 base, and 10 bases had no gene match. This CDR3 contains 17 residues.

CDR3 sequence: CASSPRGQSFSSTRHSSYNSPLHF. The CDR3 DNA is TGTGCCAGCTCACCACGGGGACAAAGTTTCTCGTCAACTCGTCACAGCTCCTATAATTCACCCCTCCACTTT. The chain uses TRBV18 and TRBJ1-6; the D gene is possibly TRBD1 (6 bases). Germline V gives CDR1 KGHSH, CDR2 LQKENI. The length of the CDR3 is 24 residues. Trimming removed 1 base from V and 0 bases from J, with 31 bases in between.

The chain uses TRBV30 and TRBJ2-6; 9 bases agree with TRBD1. CDR1 GTSNPN and CDR2 SVGIG come from the germline V gene (reference sequence). With V trimmed by 6 bases and J by 2 bases, 14 bases remained unmatched. CDR3 length equals 18 residues. The DNA for the CDR3 is TGTGCCTGTATCGTTGGACAGGGGTCCTCCCCTGGGGCCAACGTCCTGACTTTC. Encoded protein: CACIVGQGSSPGANVLTF.

This chain joins TRBV6-2 or TRBV6-3 and TRBJ1-2; 7 nucleotides align to TRBD1. J was trimmed by 13 bases and V by 6 bases; bases with no gene match: 14. The CDR3 loop spans 13 amino acids. In germline, CDR1 is MNHEY, CDR2 SVGEGT. The CDR3 coding sequence is TGTGCCAGCAGCCCCGGGACAGCCCAAACCCTCACCTTC. This encodes CASSPGTAQTLTF.

The J gene is TRBJ1-5, the V gene TRBV11-2; D is unclear. V shed 5 bases and J shed 9 bases, with 11 bases lying between them. CDR3 length: 12 residues. Germline V lookup: CDR1 SGHAT, CDR2 FQNNGV. The CDR3: CASSPEVGPQHF. For the CDR3, the DNA is TGTGCCAGCAGCCCCGAGGTGGGGCCCCAGCATTTT.

This chain links TRBV6-6 with TRBJ1-5; tentative D call: TRBD1 (5 bases). V was shortened by 2 bases and J by 7 bases, with 12 bases between the two germline ends. This CDR3 is 14 amino acids long. Germline V gene sequence: CDR1 MNHNY, CDR2 SVGAGI (reference sequence). The CDR3 bases are TGTGCCAGCAGTTACGGAGGGGAAGGACAGCCCCAGCATTTT. Its translation is CASSYGGEGQPQHF.

The V gene is TRBV19, the J gene TRBJ1-1; weak D call: TRBD1 (5 bases). The V and J ends lost 5 bases and 0 bases respectively, with 10 bases between them. Germline V gene lookup returns CDR1 LNHDA and CDR2 SQIVND (reference sequence). This CDR3 region has 14 residues. The CDR3 region has the DNA TGTGCCAGTAGTGTAGGACACGTGAACACTGAAGCTTTCTTT. Amino acid sequence: CASSVGHVNTEAFF.

The chain links TRBV7-9 to TRBJ1-1; 9 nucleotides agree with TRBD1. V lost 8 bases, J lost 3 bases, and 7 bases stayed unmatched. The germline V gene has CDR1 SEHNR and CDR2 FQNEAQ (reference sequence). This CDR3 spans 14 amino acids. The CDR3 is CASCRGQGYTEAFF. Here the CDR3 DNA reads TGTGCCAGCTGTCGAGGACAGGGGTACACTGAAGCTTTCTTT.

This chain's CDR3 is CSVNYRYNEQFF. DNA of the CDR3: TGCAGCGTTAATTACAGGTACAATGAGCAGTTCTTC. The chain carries TRBV29-1 and TRBJ2-1, with a weak D call TRBD1 (5 bases). Germline CDR1 SQVTM, CDR2 ANQGSEA. Trimming stripped 5 bases from V and 4 bases from J, with 9 bases between. The CDR3 extends over 12 amino acids.

The chain carries TRBV19 and TRBJ2-7; 9 bases are a match to TRBD1. The germline V gene encodes CDR1 LNHDA and CDR2 SQIVND (reference sequence). The CDR3 has 16 amino acids. The trim removed 5 bases at V and 3 bases at J, leaving 11 bases unmatched. This CDR3 is CASSAGPGTGFYEQYF. CDR3 in DNA: TGTGCCAGTAGTGCCGGACCCGGGACAGGGTTCTACGAGCAGTACTTC.

The J gene is TRBJ2-3, the V gene TRBV5-1, with D unclear. The CDR3 is 14 amino acids. Germline lookup yields CDR1 SGHRS and CDR2 YFSETQ. The V end was cut by 0 bases, the J end by 2 bases, with 7 bases between. CDR3 in DNA: TGCGCCAGCAGCTTGGTGCAGTCCACAGATACGCAGTATTTT. It yields the protein CASSLVQSTDTQYF.

V and J are TRBV3-1 (or the pseudogene TRBV3-2) and TRBJ2-7; TRBD1 matches 7 bases. In germline, CDR1 is LGHDT, CDR2 YNNKEL (reference sequence). The junction had 4 bases not matched to a gene; V was cut back by 2 bases and J by 0 bases. CDR3 size: 15 residues. The CDR3 loop reads CASSQKGQSSYEQYF. DNA for the CDR3: TGTGCCAGCAGCCAAAAGGGACAGTCCTCCTACGAGCAGTACTTC.

The chain recombines TRBV15 with TRBJ1-5; 7 positions match TRBD1. The length of the CDR3 is 16 residues. Germline V lookup: CDR1 LNHNV, CDR2 YYDKDF (reference sequence). V lost 1 base to trimming and J lost 2 bases; unmatched junction nucleotides: 5. The CDR3 region is CATSRAGQGGNQPQHF. The CDR3 DNA sequence: TGTGCCACCAGCAGAGCCGGGCAGGGGGGCAATCAGCCCCAGCATTTT.

The chain carries TRBV15 and TRBJ1-1; D call uncertain. There are 13 residues in the CDR3. From germline, CDR1 is LNHNV and CDR2 YYDKDF (reference sequence). With 0 bases removed from V and 7 bases from J, the gap between germline ends came to 9 bases. CDR3: CATSREWPIEAFF. Written as DNA, the CDR3 is TGTGCCACCAGCAGAGAGTGGCCGATTGAAGCTTTCTTT.